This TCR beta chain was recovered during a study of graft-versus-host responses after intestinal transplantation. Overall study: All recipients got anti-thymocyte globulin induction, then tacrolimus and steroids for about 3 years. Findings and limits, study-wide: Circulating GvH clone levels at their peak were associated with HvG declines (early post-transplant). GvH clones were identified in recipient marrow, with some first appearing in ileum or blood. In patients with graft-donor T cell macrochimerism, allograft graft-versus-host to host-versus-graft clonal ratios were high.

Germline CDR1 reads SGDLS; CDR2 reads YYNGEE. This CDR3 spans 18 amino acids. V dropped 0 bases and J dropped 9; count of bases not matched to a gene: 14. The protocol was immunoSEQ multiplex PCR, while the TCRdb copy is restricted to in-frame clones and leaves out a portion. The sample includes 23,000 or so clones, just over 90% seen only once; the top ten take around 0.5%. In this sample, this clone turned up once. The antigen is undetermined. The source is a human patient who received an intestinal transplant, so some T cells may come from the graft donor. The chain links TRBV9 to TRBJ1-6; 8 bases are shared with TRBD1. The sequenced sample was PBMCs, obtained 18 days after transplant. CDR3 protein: CASSVGLDREVYPSPLHF. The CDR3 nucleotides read TGTGCCAGCAGCGTAGGACTGGACAGGGAAGTCTATCCTTCACCCCTCCACTTT.